One and the same sample provided the 3 T cell receptor beta chains below, sequenced in a study of cytomegalovirus exposure and HLA in healthy donors. The PCR employed 60 Vbeta primers together with 13 Jbeta primers. The method was immunoSEQ multiplex PCR; TCRdb's version includes in-frame clones alone and lacks a portion of them. The data show about 180,000 clones, around three quarters seen once. Sequenced: PBMCs. The receptors here all came from a woman aged 40 to 49 in good health and CMV-seronegative.

The V call is TRBV5-6, the J call TRBJ2-2; no clear D gene. Germline V gene sequence: CDR1 SGHDT, CDR2 YYEEEE. V was pared by 1 base and J by 6 bases, with 16 bases between. CDR3 length: 16 residues. CDR3 DNA sequence: TGTGCCAGCAGCTTGAAATTGATATCAGTTCCCGGGGAGCTGTTTTTT. Protein sequence: CASSLKLISVPGELFF.

The chain uses TRBV7-8 and TRBJ1-4, with 7 positions matching TRBD1. The germline V gene encodes CDR1 SGHVS and CDR2 FQNEAQ. The CDR3 has 17 amino acids. V shed 4 bases and J 8 bases; nucleotides not matched to a gene: 16. CDR3 nucleotides: TGTGCCAGCAGCTCCTATACAGGGGCCATTTTTGGAGAAAAACTGTTTTTT. Amino acid sequence: CASSSYTGAIFGEKLFF.

This clone was seen once. The chain is built from TRBV6-1 and TRBJ1-1; 12 positions match TRBD1. CDR1 and CDR2 from the germline V gene are MNHNS and SASEGT. There are 15 residues in the CDR3. The V gene end was trimmed by 5 bases and the J gene end by 7 bases; junction bases not matched to a gene: 8. CDR3 region: CASSIRDRGHFEAFF. The CDR3 region has the DNA TGTGCCAGCAGTATACGGGACAGGGGGCATTTTGAAGCTTTCTTT.